These T cell receptor beta chains were read from a single sample in a study of blood T cells in healthy people across ages. TCRdb analysed the 5' RACE reads with MiXCR anew, one entry per CDR3 protein. The data hold 1,500,000 or so distinct CDR3 sequences, with roughly 43% observed a single time. Input material: blood. The receptors derive from a woman in her late teens or twenties in good health. The conserved cysteine and the conserved F or W are not part of the CDR3 here.

>TRBV6-5|TRBJ1-2
ASSYARGQMYGYT
>TRBV7-2|TRBJ1-2
ASSLTLGPSDYGYT
>TRBV29-1|TRBJ2-3
SVEDIVAGSINTDTQY
>TRBV29-1|TRBJ1-2
SVAGGGASGYT
>TRBV7-2|TRBJ1-6
ASSSRTGPAYNSPPH
>TRBV20-1|TRBJ1-1
RANRGGTEAF
>TRBV28|TRBJ2-1
ASSFPAGMGNEQF
>TRBV12-3/TRBV12-4|TRBJ2-7
ASSWSQGYEQY
>TRBV6-2/TRBV6-3|TRBJ2-1
ASSHAASGGYNEQF
>TRBV4-1|NA
ASSQMGSGGSHEQY
>TRBV6-6|TRBJ1-5
ATKDRVGQPQH
>TRBV29-1|TRBJ2-1
SVERGAGPLHNEQF
>TRBV4-3|TRBJ2-7
ASSQEKYGSYEQY
>TRBV4-1|TRBJ1-5
ASSQVGRVSDQPQH
>TRBV4-1|TRBJ1-1
ASSHDGGTEAF
>TRBV5-1|TRBJ2-7
ASSLGRTSGSYEQY
>TRBV7-9|TRBJ2-3
ATVAGGHTDTQY
>TRBV20-1|TRBJ2-3
SGRSGGATDTQY
>TRBV12-3/TRBV12-4|TRBJ1-1
ASRGEVAF
>TRBV11-2|TRBJ1-2
ASSLGGGQYYGYT
>TRBV7-2|TRBJ1-3
ASSLEGSRNTIY
>TRBV27|TRBJ1-2
ASSLSGSTNYGYT
>TRBV2|NA
ASSRRSGETQY
>TRBV4-3|TRBJ1-4
ASSQGAGVVEKLF
>TRBV12-3/TRBV12-4|TRBJ2-7
ASSLGSGLSYEQY
>TRBV11-2|TRBJ1-2
ASSLGQGLGGYT
>TRBV28|TRBJ1-2
ASIPGGRSNYGYT
>TRBV12-3/TRBV12-4|TRBJ2-3
ASSQGGRTDTQY
>TRBV12-3/TRBV12-4|TRBJ2-1
ASSFARGGGQF
>TRBV28|TRBJ2-7
ASRVPGSIYEQY
>TRBV10-3|TRBJ2-1
AINLPPAEGIYNEQF
>TRBV29-1|TRBJ2-2
SVESDRGYTGELF
>TRBV7-2|TRBJ2-5
ASSHIIPSGETQETQY
>TRBV28|TRBJ2-5
ACSGGPPQETQY
>TRBV6-5|TRBJ2-1
ASSYSPGDDEQF
>TRBV6-5|TRBJ2-7
ASSYSYRGPGEQY
>TRBV7-9|TRBJ1-5
ASSYTLTGDGNQPQH
>TRBV6-1|TRBJ1-5
ASSEAEGVGNQPQH
>TRBV20-1|TRBJ2-2
SARDMITGELF
>TRBV27|TRBJ1-2
ASSPAGGGYGYT
>TRBV6-4|TRBJ1-2
ASSRQEGPRT
>TRBV6-2/TRBV6-3|TRBJ2-1
ASEAATSADSYNEQF
>TRBV27|TRBJ2-7
ASSLAGRTGSYEQY
>TRBV12-3/TRBV12-4|TRBJ2-1
AGSLRRDNNEQF
>TRBV7-9|TRBJ2-5
ASSLTTGFGSYNGQY
>TRBV2|TRBJ2-1
ASSDFGGNEQF
>TRBV12-3/TRBV12-4|TRBJ2-3
ASSLRTGLSDTQY
>TRBV30|TRBJ1-2
AWSVTSRDRVDYGYT
>TRBV7-9|TRBJ2-7
ASSTSLLAPYEQY
>TRBV5-1|TRBJ2-7
ASSFLAGEPYEQY
>TRBV28|TRBJ2-7
ASSLRGQSHLYEQY
>TRBV28|TRBJ2-1
ASSLLGRDEQF
>TRBV5-1|TRBJ2-1
ASSLTRTSSYNEQF
>TRBV9|TRBJ1-2
ASSVGQGGYGYT
>TRBV7-2|TRBJ2-7
ASSLVSEADEQY
>TRBV15|TRBJ1-5
ATGRTGGNQPQH
>TRBV29-1|TRBJ2-1
SSGEGGGSSEQF
>TRBV29-1|TRBJ1-1
SVQRGGAEAF
>TRBV10-3|TRBJ1-1
AISESVVLEGHTEAF